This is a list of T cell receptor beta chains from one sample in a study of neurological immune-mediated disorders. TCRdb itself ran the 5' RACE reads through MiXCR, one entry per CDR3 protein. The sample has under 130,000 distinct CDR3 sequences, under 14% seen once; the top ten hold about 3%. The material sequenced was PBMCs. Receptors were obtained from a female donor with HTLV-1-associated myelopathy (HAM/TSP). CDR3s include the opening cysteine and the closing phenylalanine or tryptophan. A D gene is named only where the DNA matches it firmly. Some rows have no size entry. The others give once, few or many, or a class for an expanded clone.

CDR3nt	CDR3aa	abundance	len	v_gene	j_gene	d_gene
TGTGCCAGCAGGGGACCAAGGGCGGAAACCGGGGAGCTGTTTTTT	CASRGPRAETGELFF	few	15	TRBV12-3/TRBV12-4	TRBJ2-2	-
TGTGCCAGCAGTTATTTGGTCAACACAGATACGCAGTATTTT	CASSYLVNTDTQYF	many	14	TRBV6-5	TRBJ2-3	-
TGCGCCAGCAGCTTGGGGGTAGATACGCAGTATTTT	CASSLGVDTQYF	many	12	TRBV5-1	TRBJ2-3	-
TGTGCCAGCAGTTTAGACAGGGAGGCAGCCCCAGCATTT	CASSLDREAAPAF	many	13	TRBV12-3/TRBV12-4	TRBJ1-5	-
TGCAGTGCTAGAGTACAGAACTACGAGCAGTACTTC	CSARVQNYEQYF	many	12	TRBV20-1	TRBJ2-7	-
TGTGCCAGCAGCTTTGGGATAGCGGGGGGCAATGAGCAGTTCTTC	CASSFGIAGGNEQFF	many	15	TRBV7-3	TRBJ2-1	TRBD2
TGCGCCAGCAGCCGCGATGCAGCCTACGAGCAGTACTTC	CASSRDAAYEQYF	few	13	TRBV5-1	TRBJ2-7	-
TGTGCCAGCAGGGACCTTTGGAACACTGAAGCTTTCTTT	CASRDLWNTEAFF	many	13	TRBV6-2/TRBV6-3	TRBJ1-1	-
TGTGCCTGCAGTGCCGGGACTAGCGGGAATGAGCAGTTCTTC	CACSAGTSGNEQFF	-	14	TRBV2	TRBJ2-1	TRBD2
TGCAGTGCTACTGGCGGGGCCACCTACAATGAGCAGTTCTTC	CSATGGATYNEQFF	many	14	TRBV20-1	TRBJ2-1	-
TGCGCCAGCAGCTTCAACCGGGACAGGGACATTGGTGGCTACACCTTC	CASSFNRDRDIGGYTF	many	16	TRBV5-1	TRBJ1-2	TRBD1
TGCGCCAGCAGCCAAGAACGGGGGGGGTCCGATCTAGCCAAAAACATTCAGTACTTC	CASSQERGGSDLAKNIQYF	many	19	TRBV4-1	TRBJ2-4	TRBD2
TGTGCCAGCGCGGGGGAAGCGTGGGCTTTCTTT	CASAGEAWAFF	-	11	TRBV6-6	TRBJ1-1	-
TGCAGTGCTATGCGGGGGGGCGTCAATGAGCAGTTCTTC	CSAMRGGVNEQFF	many	13	TRBV20-1	TRBJ2-1	TRBD2
TGCAGTGCTAGAACCGGGACTAGCGTCGGAGAGCAGTACTTC	CSARTGTSVGEQYF	many	14	TRBV20-1	TRBJ2-7	TRBD2
TGTGCCACCAGCAGAGATATTTCGGGGGGAATTGAAAAACTGTTTTTT	CATSRDISGGIEKLFF	few	16	TRBV15	TRBJ1-4	-
TGCGCCAGCAGCCTTATGGACAGCCAGACCTACGAGCAGTACTTC	CASSLMDSQTYEQYF	few	15	TRBV5-1	TRBJ2-7	-
TGTGCCAGCAGTTACTCATTGAGGGCTAGCGGGGGGGCAGCCCACGAGCAGTACTTC	CASSYSLRASGGAAHEQYF	many	19	TRBV6-5	TRBJ2-7	TRBD2
TGTGCAAGCAGTTTGAGGGCAGGGGATCCCGGGGAGCTGTTTTTT	CASSLRAGDPGELFF	-	15	TRBV9	TRBJ2-2	-
TGTGCCAGCAGCCCGGAAGTGGGCACTGAAGCTTTCTTT	CASSPEVGTEAFF	few	13	TRBV7-9	TRBJ1-1	-
TGTGCCAGCAGCCTACTAGGACTCCGCCAAGAGACCCAGTACTTC	CASSLLGLRQETQYF	many	15	TRBV7-2	TRBJ2-5	-
TGCGCCAGCAGAGGGACACCGGAAGAGACCCAGTACTTC	CASRGTPEETQYF	many	13	TRBV5-1	TRBJ2-5	-
TGCGCCAGCAGCTTGAGGGCCCCGAGCTCCTATAATTCACCCCTCCACTTT	CASSLRAPSSYNSPLHF	many	17	TRBV5-1	TRBJ1-6	-
TGTGCCAACAGTTTACGGTCCCACGGAGAGACCCAGTACTTC	CANSLRSHGETQYF	-	14	TRBV27	TRBJ2-5	-
TGTGCCAGCAGCTTGGTTCTGGGACTAGCGGGCACAGATACGCAGTATTTT	CASSLVLGLAGTDTQYF	many	17	TRBV5-5	TRBJ2-3	TRBD2
TGCAGCGTTGAAGCGGGGAGAGAGACCCAGTACTTC	CSVEAGRETQYF	many	12	TRBV29-1	TRBJ2-5	-
TGTGCCAGCTCGGTCCACGCCAGGGGACGCAGCTCCTACGAGCAGTACTTC	CASSVHARGRSSYEQYF	many	17	TRBV6-5	TRBJ2-7	-
TGTGCCAGCAGTCCTGGGGACCCAAATTCACCCCTCCACTTT	CASSPGDPNSPLHF	-	14	TRBV12-3/TRBV12-4	TRBJ1-6	-
TGTGCCAGCAGCGTCAGTGCGTCCTACGAGCAGTACTTC	CASSVSASYEQYF	many	13	TRBV7-9	TRBJ2-7	-
TGTGCCAGCAGCGGGCCGACAGGGTGCGGTGCGGGGGTGGTCTACGAGCAGTACTTC	CASSGPTGCGAGVVYEQYF	-	19	TRBV5-6	TRBJ2-7	-
TGCAGCGTTGGGACAAAGAACACTGAAGCTTTCTTT	CSVGTKNTEAFF	few	12	TRBV29-1	TRBJ1-1	-
TGCGCCAGCAGCTTGGAGAATTCTAACTATGGCTACACCTTC	CASSLENSNYGYTF	many	14	TRBV5-1	TRBJ1-2	-
TGCAGTGCTAGAGATATGGGACAGGGGGTACGCGGCTACACCTTC	CSARDMGQGVRGYTF	many	15	TRBV20-1	TRBJ1-2	TRBD1
TGCGCCAGCAGCACAACTAGCGGGGGGGCCTACGAGCAGTACTTC	CASSTTSGGAYEQYF	many	15	TRBV5-1	TRBJ2-7	TRBD2
TGCGCCAGCAGCCGACTAGCGGGGGGGCAGAATGAGCAGTTCTTC	CASSRLAGGQNEQFF	many	15	TRBV5-1	TRBJ2-1	TRBD2
TGTGCCAGCAGCCCCCGGGGGAACCGTCAAGAGACCCAGTACTTC	CASSPRGNRQETQYF	many	15	TRBV7-3	TRBJ2-5	-
TGTGCCAGCAGCTTAGTTTACGAGGTTGGGGACGAGCAGTACTTC	CASSLVYEVGDEQYF	many	15	TRBV7-9	TRBJ2-7	-
TGTGCCACCAGTGTCTACGGTGAGCAGTTCTTC	CATSVYGEQFF	few	11	TRBV24-1	TRBJ2-1	-
TGTGCCAGCAGCTGGGGAGATAGCAATCAGCCCCAGCATTTT	CASSWGDSNQPQHF	many	14	TRBV5-6	TRBJ1-5	-
TGCGCCAGCAGCTTGGACAGGGGGCTAACAGATACGCAGTATTTT	CASSLDRGLTDTQYF	many	15	TRBV5-1	TRBJ2-3	TRBD1
TGTGCCAGCAGTTCCCGGGACACTGAAGCTTTCTTT	CASSSRDTEAFF	many	12	TRBV12-3/TRBV12-4	TRBJ1-1	-
TGCAGCGTTGAAGTTAGAGGTCTCCGGGGAGGGACAAACTATGGCTACACCTTC	CSVEVRGLRGGTNYGYTF	many	18	TRBV29-1	TRBJ1-2	-
TGTGCCAGCACTACGGGGTCCACCTCCTACGAGCAGTACTTC	CASTTGSTSYEQYF	many	14	TRBV28	TRBJ2-7	-
TGTGCCAGCAGCTCCAGCGGGGCCGGGAACTACGAGCAGTACTTC	CASSSSGAGNYEQYF	many	15	TRBV7-9	TRBJ2-7	TRBD2
TGCAGCTCATCCGCCCAAACTCAAGAGACCCAGTACTTC	CSSSAQTQETQYF	many	13	TRBV29-1	TRBJ2-5	-
TGTGCCAGCAGCCCCTCAGACGAGCAGTACTTC	CASSPSDEQYF	many	11	TRBV7-9	TRBJ2-7	-
TGCGCCAGCAGTTTTAACAGGGTGGGCTCCTACAATGAGCAGTTCTTC	CASSFNRVGSYNEQFF	-	16	TRBV5-1	TRBJ2-1	-
TGTGCCAGCAGTTTCCCAGGGCTGTACTCCTACAATGAGCAGTTCTTC	CASSFPGLYSYNEQFF	-	16	TRBV7-8	TRBJ2-1	-
TGCAGTGCTGAAAGACAGCCAGATACGCAGTATTTT	CSAERQPDTQYF	many	12	TRBV20-1	TRBJ2-3	-
TGTGCCAGCAGCTTTCGGGGGGACTACAATGAGCAGTTCTTC	CASSFRGDYNEQFF	many	14	TRBV7-9	TRBJ2-1	TRBD2
TGCAGTGCCCGGGGGGGCCTTCTTCAGTTCTTC	CSARGGLLQFF	many	11	TRBV20-1	TRBJ2-1	TRBD2
TGTGCCAGCAGCTTGGGAAGGACCCCCTATCAGCCCCAGCATTTT	CASSLGRTPYQPQHF	many	15	TRBV5-5	TRBJ1-5	-